This TCR beta chain was profiled in a study of blood T cells in healthy people across ages. Combining a sample-barcoded 5' primer with a J-beta primer mix, a second PCR ran for about 7 to 12 cycles. TCRdb re-derived calls from the 5' RACE reads in MiXCR, one entry per CDR3 protein. The repertoire holds over 1.5 million distinct CDR3 sequences, 49% seen once, with roughly 2.1% in the top ten. The V segment lost 5 bases and the J segment 6 bases; nucleotides outside the gene matches: 10. The CDR3 spans 15 residues. Germline lookup yields CDR1 MNHEY and CDR2 SVGAGI. The material sequenced was blood. V usage is TRBV6-5 and J usage is TRBJ2-7; 10 bases agree with TRBD1. The sequence was obtained from a woman aged 40 to 55 in good health. This CDR3 reads CASSGRDRGLVEQYF. Here the CDR3 DNA reads TGTGCCAGCAGTGGCCGGGACAGGGGACTGGTCGAGCAGTACTTC.